This is a list of T cell receptor beta chains from one sample in a study of cytomegalovirus exposure and HLA in healthy donors. Generated by immunoSEQ multiplex PCR, the TCRdb table keeps only in-frame clones and is missing some. The sample records roughly 180,000 clones, 70% to 85% being singletons. Source material: PBMCs. The receptors were gathered from a girl aged 2 to 10 in good health and CMV-seropositive. Each CDR3 is given with its conserved first and last residue. A D gene is named only where the DNA matches it firmly. Size values are once, few and many counts, or a class for expanded clones, and some rows have none.

17,TRBD2,TRBJ2-3,-,TRBV9,TGTGCCAGCAGCGTATCGTTTCTAGCGGGAGGGGGCGATACGCAGTATTTT,CASSVSFLAGGGDTQYF
14,-,TRBJ1-1,-,TRBV11-2,TGTGCCAGCAGCTTAGCTCGCGAGAACACTGAAGCTTTCTTT,CASSLARENTEAFF
11,-,TRBJ2-3,-,TRBV5-1,TGCGCCAGCAGCTTGGACTTCACGCAGTATTTT,CASSLDFTQYF
14,TRBD2,TRBJ2-3,-,TRBV5-1,TGCGCCAGCGGTTCAGCGGGAGTAGGAGATACGCAGTATTTT,CASGSAGVGDTQYF
12,-,TRBJ1-2,-,TRBV5-1,TGCGCCAGCAGCTTGTCCCAGGGCGGCTACACCTTC,CASSLSQGGYTF
12,-,TRBJ2-3,-,TRBV28,TGTGCCAGCAGTTTACGGACAGATACGCAGTATTTT,CASSLRTDTQYF
14,-,TRBJ1-4,-,TRBV6-5,TGTGCCAGCAGCCGGGGGGGCCGTGGGGAAAAACTGTTTTTT,CASSRGGRGEKLFF
14,TRBD1,TRBJ2-7,-,TRBV5-1,TGCGCCAGCAGAGGGGGACAGGGTGTCTACGAGCAGTACTTC,CASRGGQGVYEQYF
16,TRBD2,TRBJ2-3,-,TRBV6-1,TGTGCCAGCAGTGAGCGGACTAGCGGGAGAGGACATACGCAGTATTTT,CASSERTSGRGHTQYF
13,TRBD1,TRBJ1-1,-,TRBV6-1,TGTGCCAGCAGGAACAACAGGGGCACTGAAGCTTTCTTT,CASRNNRGTEAFF
13,-,TRBJ1-5,few,TRBV6-1,TGTGCCAGCAGTGAAATGCAGGGAACGACCCAGCATTTT,CASSEMQGTTQHF
15,TRBD1,TRBJ1-5,-,TRBV7-8,TGTGCCAGCAGCCTACAGGGGGGGGGCAATCAGCCCCAGCATTTT,CASSLQGGGNQPQHF
15,TRBD1,TRBJ1-2,-,TRBV5-6,TGTGCCAGCAGCTCGCCCGGGACAGATAACTATGGCTACACCTTC,CASSSPGTDNYGYTF
14,-,TRBJ2-5,-,TRBV7-9,TGTGCCACCCATAAAGGGGGGGCTCCAGAGACCCAGTACTTC,CATHKGGAPETQYF
12,TRBD1,TRBJ1-5,-,TRBV28,TGTGCCTGGGGACAGGTGGGGCAGCCCCAGCATTTT,CAWGQVGQPQHF
13,TRBD1,TRBJ2-7,-,TRBV6-1,TGTGCCACGCCGGGACAGGGATCCTACGAGCAGTACTTC,CATPGQGSYEQYF
15,TRBD1,TRBJ1-5,-,TRBV28,TGTGCCAGCAGTTTATCAGGGGGCGCGGGTCAGCCCCAGCATTTT,CASSLSGGAGQPQHF
14,TRBD1,TRBJ2-7,-,TRBV5-1,TGCGCCAGCAGCTTGGAGGTACAGGGGTACGAGCAGTGCTTC,CASSLEVQGYEQCF
14,-,TRBJ1-5,-,TRBV30,TGTGCCTGGAGTGTACGAAGGAGGGGTCAGCCCCAGCATTTT,CAWSVRRRGQPQHF
14,TRBD1,TRBJ2-1,-,TRBV28,TGTGCCAGCAGTCGACAGGGCCGATACAATGAGCAGTTCTTC,CASSRQGRYNEQFF
18,-,TRBJ2-4,-,TRBV7-9,TGTGCCAGCAGCTTAGGTACCCTCGGAGAACTAGCCAAAAACATTCAGTACTTC,CASSLGTLGELAKNIQYF
16,TRBD1,TRBJ2-7,-,TRBV5-6,TGTGCCAGCAGCTGGGGGGGGGACAGGGGGTACTACGAGCAGTACTTC,CASSWGGDRGYYEQYF
15,TRBD2,TRBJ2-1,-,TRBV5-4,TGTGCCAGCAGTTCCAGCGGGAGGGCGCTCGATGAGCAGTTCTTC,CASSSSGRALDEQFF
16,-,TRBJ2-5,-,TRBV15,TGTGCCACCAGCAGAGATGGCGGATCCTCCCAAGAGACCCAGTACTTC,CATSRDGGSSQETQYF
15,-,TRBJ1-1,-,TRBV11-2,TGTGCCAGCAGCGGGGCCATGCGCCCTTACGCTGAAGCTTTCTTT,CASSGAMRPYAEAFF
14,-,TRBJ1-5,-,TRBV6-1,TGTGCCAGCAGTGAATCTCTGGGCATTCAGCCCCAGCATTTT,CASSESLGIQPQHF
13,-,TRBJ1-1,-,TRBV4-2,TGTGCCAGCAGCCAAGAAGCGGGGTTTGAAGCTTTCTTT,CASSQEAGFEAFF
14,-,TRBJ2-5,-,TRBV5-1,TGCGCCAGCAGCTTGGGTTTTAGAGAAGAGACCCAGTACTTC,CASSLGFREETQYF
15,-,TRBJ2-4,once,TRBV5-1,TGCGCCAGCCGAGACAGCCCTCTAGCCAAAAACATTCAGTACTTC,CASRDSPLAKNIQYF
15,TRBD2,TRBJ2-1,-,TRBV7-2,TGTGCCAGCAGCCTCACTAGCGGGAGTGGAGGTGAGCAGTTCTTC,CASSLTSGSGGEQFF
14,-,TRBJ1-2,few,TRBV2,TGTGCCAGCAGTGTCGCACAGGCAGCCTATGGCTACACCTTC,CASSVAQAAYGYTF
14,TRBD2,TRBJ2-5,once,TRBV5-1,TGCGCCAGCAGCTTCGGGACTAGCGAAGAGACCCAGTACTTC,CASSFGTSEETQYF
14,TRBD1,TRBJ1-2,-,TRBV30,TGTGCCTGGGGAGGACAGGGGTTGGGTTATGGCTACACCTTC,CAWGGQGLGYGYTF
18,TRBD2,TRBJ2-2,-,TRBV11-1,TGTGCCAGCAGCCCAGGACTAGCGGGAGTTAGAATTACCGGGGAGCTGTTTTTT,CASSPGLAGVRITGELFF
15,-,TRBJ1-5,-,TRBV28,TGTGCCAGCAGTTTAACCGGGGGTAGCAATCAGCCCCAGCATTTT,CASSLTGGSNQPQHF
16,-,TRBJ2-7,-,TRBV5-1,TGCGCCAGCAGCTTGGCGACTATTAGTCACGGAAACGAGCAGTACTTC,CASSLATISHGNEQYF
10,-,TRBJ2-7,-,TRBV4-1,TGCGCCAGCAGCCAACTTGTGCAGTACTTC,CASSQLVQYF
12,TRBD1,TRBJ1-1,-,TRBV19,TGTGCCAGTAGTAGTGGGACAGTCGAAGCTTTCTTT,CASSSGTVEAFF
15,TRBD2,TRBJ2-3,-,TRBV10-2,TGCGCCAGCAGGACTAGCGGGGGGACTACAGATACGCAGTATTTT,CASRTSGGTTDTQYF
16,TRBD1,TRBJ1-2,-,TRBV7-9,TGTGCCAGCAGCCCCGGGACAGGGGGCGTTTCCTATGGCTACACCTTC,CASSPGTGGVSYGYTF
15,-,TRBJ1-2,-,TRBV6-6,TGTGCCAGCAGACCCTGGACTCTGGGTAACTATGGCTACACCTTC,CASRPWTLGNYGYTF
13,-,TRBJ1-2,-,TRBV5-1,TGCGCCAGTTCGACAGAAACTAACTATGGCTACACCTTC,CASSTETNYGYTF